Below, 9 T cell receptor beta chains from the same sample are listed, as sequenced in a study of CD8 T cells in ankylosing spondylitis. TCRdb passed the 5' RACE reads through MiXCR, listing each CDR3 protein once. The table includes some 400,000 distinct CDR3 sequences, approximately 20% detected once. Their antigens are not known. General observations from the study: Apparently characteristic of ankylosing spondylitis blood was a TCR beta motif (about 8 highly homologous variants).

The sample comprised blood, either unsorted or a sorted T cell fraction (not recorded which). The receptors originated from a male donor with ankylosing spondylitis.

There are a few counts of this clonotype. The chain combines TRBV19 with TRBJ1-2; 8 positions agree with TRBD1. The trim removed 4 bases at V and 4 bases at J, leaving 5 bases unmatched. The CDR3 spans 14 residues. The V gene's germline CDR1 is LNHDA and CDR2 SQIVND (reference sequence). The CDR3 sequence: CASSSLQGAYGYTF. Here the CDR3 DNA reads TGTGCCAGTAGTAGCCTGCAGGGGGCCTATGGCTACACCTTC.

The V call is TRBV12-3 or TRBV12-4, the J call TRBJ2-2; the D gene is possibly TRBD2 (6 bases). Trimming pared 2 bases from V and 1 base from J, leaving 14 bases between. The CDR3 is 17 residues long. CDR3 DNA: TGTGCCAGCAGTTTACCACCCTTAGCGGAGAACACCGGGGAGCTGTTTTTT. Amino acid sequence: CASSLPPLAENTGELFF.

A few counts support this clonotype. V and J are TRBV11-2 and TRBJ2-1, with D unresolved. The CDR3 is 13 amino acids. The V gene's germline CDR1 is SGHAT and CDR2 FQNNGV. The V and J ends lost 4 bases and 5 bases respectively, with 9 bases between them. CDR3 DNA sequence: TGTGCCAGCAGCTACCGACAAAACAATGAGCAGTTCTTC. It is translated as CASSYRQNNEQFF.

The J gene is TRBJ2-7, the V gene TRBV6-1; TRBD2 matches 9 bases. V lost 7 bases to trimming and J lost 3 bases; unmatched junction nucleotides: 7. CDR1 is MNHNS and CDR2 is SASEGT in the germline V gene. CDR3 length: 14 residues. The chain's CDR3 is CASTQAGGFYEQYF. CDR3 nucleotide sequence: TGTGCCAGCACACAGGCGGGAGGGTTCTACGAGCAGTACTTC.

This clonotype turned up a few times. This chain joins TRBV4-1 and TRBJ2-1, with D uncertain. Germline V CDR1 and CDR2: MGHRA, YSYEKL. Trimming took 5 bases from V and 11 from J, leaving 19 bases between them. The CDR3 spans 14 residues. This chain's CDR3 is CASSSPLERPKQFF. The CDR3 nucleotides read TGCGCCAGCAGCTCCCCTTTAGAAAGGCCCAAGCAGTTCTTC.

The CDR3 protein is CASSLSVTAGETGELFF. The CDR3 nucleotides are TGTGCCAGCAGCTTAAGTGTTACGGCAGGGGAAACCGGGGAGCTGTTTTTT. The V and J genes are TRBV5-5 and TRBJ2-2; a possible D gene is TRBD1 (6 bases). This CDR3 has 17 amino acids. Trimming shortened V by 2 bases and J by 5 bases, and 19 bases separated the two germline ends. The germline V gene has CDR1 SGHKS and CDR2 YYEKEE (reference sequence).

The V call is TRBV6-1, the J call TRBJ2-2; D perhaps matches TRBD1 (6 bases). Germline CDR1 is MNHNS and CDR2 is SASEGT. This CDR3 region has 15 residues. V was pared by 11 bases and J by 7 bases, with 23 bases between. CDR3 in DNA: TGTGCCGCTGGTCGGTGGGGGCAGTATGACGGGGAGCTGTTTTTT. It translates to CAAGRWGQYDGELFF.

Only a few counts were recorded for this clonotype. The chain links TRBV20-1 to TRBJ2-3, with 7 bases identical to TRBD1. The germline V gene has CDR1 DFQATT and CDR2 SNEGSKA (reference sequence). Trimming removed 8 bases from V and 0 bases from J; junction bases left unmatched: 2. This CDR3 has 12 amino acids. CDR3 region: CSSTGSTDTQYF. The CDR3 nucleotides read TGCAGTTCGACAGGGAGCACAGATACGCAGTATTTT.

The V gene is TRBV6-5, the J gene TRBJ1-2; D gene ambiguous. The V gene lost 4 bases and the J gene lost 2 bases, with 11 bases spanning the gap. This CDR3 spans 14 amino acids. The germline CDR1 and CDR2 sequences are MNHEY and SVGAGI. For the CDR3, the DNA is TGTGCCAGCAGTTTCGCCGGGGAAAACTATGGCTACACCTTC. Residues: CASSFAGENYGYTF.